The subject of this entry is one T cell receptor beta chain. These data belong to a study of blood T cell repertoires in COVID-19. Study-wide background: The samples span acute and convalescent COVID-19 from the United States, Italy and Spain. Sources were T cells, B-cell-depleted T cells, or PBMCs; the material itself was cDNA or gDNA.

Per the study methods: The assay estimated nucleated cells by amplifying reference gene primers. Clones were read by immunoSEQ multiplex PCR, and TCRdb kept only the in-frame ones, dropping some. The V and J calls and clone size come from that table; D and trimming were worked out from the DNA. Here the sample spans 72,000 or so clones, about 80% being singletons. Sequenced sample: peripheral blood. The origin of this receptor is a man in his sixties or seventies who had recovered from COVID-19.

CDR3 sequence: CAWDGTGAGGYTF. In nucleotides, the CDR3 is TGTGCCTGGGATGGGACAGGGGCGGGGGGCTACACCTTC. This sequence joins TRBV30 and TRBJ1-2, with TRBD1 identical over 10 bases. Germline CDR1 GTSNPN, CDR2 SVGIG (reference sequence). The CDR3 has 13 residues. After removal of 5 bases from V and 8 bases from J, the junction contained 8 bases not matched to a gene.